Listed below are T cell receptor beta chains from one sample, sequenced in a study of cytomegalovirus exposure and HLA in healthy donors. The protocol was immunoSEQ multiplex PCR, while the TCRdb copy is restricted to in-frame clones and leaves out a portion. The sample shows roughly 76,000 clones, 94% of them seen only once. Sequences were obtained from PBMCs. The receptor set was obtained from a man aged 18 to 35 in good health and CMV-seropositive. Both conserved end residues are part of each CDR3. Expanded clones get a size class; other rows say once, few or many, or leave the size out.

v_gene: TRBV29-1
j_gene: TRBJ2-7
len: 13
abundance: .
CDR3aa: CSARRPSGNEQYF

v_gene: TRBV28
j_gene: TRBJ2-1
len: 12
abundance: once
CDR3aa: CASSLSQTKQFF

v_gene: TRBV6-5
j_gene: TRBJ2-2
len: 14
abundance: .
CDR3aa: CASSPHRGTGELFF

v_gene: TRBV15
j_gene: TRBJ2-3
len: 14
abundance: .
CDR3aa: CATSREQGPDTQYF

v_gene: TRBV29-1
j_gene: .
len: 12
abundance: .
CDR3aa: CSVEEASYEQYF

v_gene: TRBV28
j_gene: TRBJ2-2
len: 15
abundance: .
CDR3aa: CASRRSGTHTGELFF

v_gene: TRBV5-1
j_gene: TRBJ2-7
len: 17
abundance: .
CDR3aa: CASSLGLTRDRGYEQYF

v_gene: TRBV7-3
j_gene: TRBJ2-7
len: 16
abundance: once
CDR3aa: CASSAGPRDRGLEQYF

v_gene: TRBV28
j_gene: TRBJ2-1
len: 17
abundance: .
CDR3aa: CASTTAPGLANFYEQFF

v_gene: TRBV10-3
j_gene: TRBJ2-1
len: 14
abundance: .
CDR3aa: CAISESLGYNEQFF

v_gene: TRBV2
j_gene: TRBJ1-5
len: 15
abundance: .
CDR3aa: CASSEASDTNQPQHF

v_gene: TRBV4-1
j_gene: TRBJ2-1
len: 16
abundance: .
CDR3aa: CASSQDPGRGSNEQFF

v_gene: TRBV28
j_gene: TRBJ1-1
len: 13
abundance: once
CDR3aa: CASSFVGQGAAFF

v_gene: TRBV11-1
j_gene: TRBJ1-4
len: 14
abundance: once
CDR3aa: CASSLDQGAEKLFF

v_gene: TRBV15
j_gene: TRBJ1-4
len: 15
abundance: .
CDR3aa: CATSMSGQPNEKLFF

v_gene: TRBV12-5
j_gene: TRBJ1-4
len: 14
abundance: .
CDR3aa: CASGRGAANEKLFF

v_gene: TRBV7-3
j_gene: TRBJ2-7
len: 14
abundance: .
CDR3aa: CASSPGVGPYEQYF

v_gene: TRBV6-1
j_gene: TRBJ2-3
len: 17
abundance: .
CDR3aa: CASSEWSSGSFKDTQYF

v_gene: TRBV4-2
j_gene: TRBJ2-3
len: 17
abundance: .
CDR3aa: CASSLHKGDWSTDTQYF

v_gene: TRBV28
j_gene: TRBJ2-5
len: 15
abundance: .
CDR3aa: CASSRGLAGEETQYF

v_gene: TRBV28
j_gene: TRBJ2-7
len: 15
abundance: .
CDR3aa: CASSSVGQGLYEQYF

v_gene: TRBV7-2
j_gene: TRBJ1-5
len: 12
abundance: .
CDR3aa: CASSPYDQPQHF

v_gene: TRBV28
j_gene: TRBJ2-7
len: 16
abundance: .
CDR3aa: CASSLWSTSAFYEQYF

v_gene: TRBV9
j_gene: TRBJ2-2
len: 18
abundance: .
CDR3aa: CASSVVLPGTVNTGELFF

v_gene: TRBV5-1
j_gene: TRBJ2-2
len: 17
abundance: .
CDR3aa: CASSPLGLAGGPGELFF

v_gene: TRBV27
j_gene: TRBJ2-1
len: 16
abundance: .
CDR3aa: CASSSFSGVSYNEQFF

v_gene: TRBV7-6
j_gene: TRBJ2-1
len: 14
abundance: once
CDR3aa: CASSQGQGFHEQFF

v_gene: TRBV9
j_gene: TRBJ2-7
len: 16
abundance: .
CDR3aa: CASSAGTSGNLYEQYF

v_gene: TRBV28
j_gene: TRBJ2-1
len: 12
abundance: .
CDR3aa: CASSFRPGGTIF

v_gene: TRBV9
j_gene: TRBJ2-4
len: 15
abundance: .
CDR3aa: CASSPRQGLKNIQYF

v_gene: TRBV25-1
j_gene: TRBJ2-7
len: 13
abundance: .
CDR3aa: CASSDPSSYEQYF

v_gene: TRBV10-3
j_gene: TRBJ2-1
len: 11
abundance: .
CDR3aa: CAISDSELKFF

v_gene: TRBV20-1
j_gene: TRBJ2-1
len: 10
abundance: .
CDR3aa: CSAGGLAQFF

v_gene: TRBV9
j_gene: TRBJ1-2
len: 15
abundance: .
CDR3aa: CASSTQDRARYGYTF

v_gene: TRBV20-1
j_gene: TRBJ2-5
len: 11
abundance: .
CDR3aa: CSAMEGKTQYF

v_gene: TRBV28
j_gene: TRBJ2-3
len: 13
abundance: .
CDR3aa: CASRRSGTDTQYF